The rows below give T cell receptor beta chains drawn from one sample of a study of blood T cell repertoires in COVID-19. TCRdb keeps only in-frame clones here, not all; method: immunoSEQ multiplex PCR. The sample has about 200,000 clones, about 80% seen once. Material: peripheral blood. The receptors were sampled from a man in his sixties with acute or convalescent COVID-19. The CDR3 runs from the conserved cysteine through the conserved F or W. D genes are given only for firm matches. Where a row states a size, it is once, few, many or the class of an expanded clone; other rows omit it.

j_gene,v_gene,len,d_gene,abundance,CDR3nt,CDR3aa
TRBJ1-2,TRBV7-9,15,TRBD1,NA,TGTGCCAGCAGCCCCGGGACAGGGGGTCCCTATGGCTACACCTTC,CASSPGTGGPYGYTF
TRBJ2-1,TRBV12-5,14,NA,few,TGTGCTAGTGGTTTGGATCCGGGGAAGGATGAGCAGTTCTTC,CASGLDPGKDEQFF
TRBJ1-2,TRBV18,15,NA,few,TGTGCCAGCTCAAACACAGGGCTAGCTAACTATGGCTACACCTTC,CASSNTGLANYGYTF
TRBJ1-1,TRBV7-9,15,TRBD1,NA,TGTGCCAGCAGCTTAGGGCTTTCGGGGACAGCTGTAGCTTTCTTT,CASSLGLSGTAVAFF
TRBJ2-7,TRBV9,14,TRBD2,NA,TGTGCCAGCAGCCCCTCGGGACTAGCGTACGAGCAGTACTTC,CASSPSGLAYEQYF
TRBJ2-1,TRBV5-1,15,TRBD2,NA,TGCGCCAGCAGCTGGGTCCCTACTAGCGGCAATGAGCAGTTCTTC,CASSWVPTSGNEQFF
TRBJ2-6,TRBV4-1,15,TRBD1,once,TGCGCCAGCAGCCAATGGCCGACAGGGGGCGGGGTCCTGACTTTC,CASSQWPTGGGVLTF
TRBJ2-5,TRBV3-1/TRBV3-2,11,NA,NA,TGTGCCAGCAGCCAATTCCGGACCCAGTACTTC,CASSQFRTQYF
TRBJ2-7,TRBV28,15,NA,NA,TGTGCCAGCACCCCCGGGGGGCGGAGTCGGCTCGAGCAGTACTTC,CASTPGGRSRLEQYF
TRBJ2-3,TRBV9,16,NA,NA,TGTGCCAGCAGCTCAGTAAGCAGGGGGGACACAGATACGCAGTATTTT,CASSSVSRGDTDTQYF
TRBJ1-1,TRBV12-5,13,NA,few,TGTGCTAGTGCCCTCTCTATTTCGGCTGAAGCTTTCTTT,CASALSISAEAFF
TRBJ2-2,TRBV10-3,13,TRBD1,NA,TGTGCCATCAGGCCAGGGGGCACCGGGGAGCTGTTTTTT,CAIRPGGTGELFF
TRBJ2-3,TRBV7-3,15,NA,NA,TGTGCCAGCAGCTTAGGTCTACCTAGCACAGATACGCAGTATTTT,CASSLGLPSTDTQYF
TRBJ1-1,TRBV3-1/TRBV3-2,13,NA,NA,TGTGCCAGCAGTACAACCAGGGGCACTGAAGCTTTCTTT,CASSTTRGTEAFF
TRBJ2-4,TRBV7-2,15,NA,few,TGTGCCAGCAGTTCGCAGATTCTAGCCAAAAACATTCAGTACTTC,CASSSQILAKNIQYF
TRBJ1-5,TRBV19,16,NA,NA,TGTGCCAGTAGTATAGATGGGGGGGTAGACAATCAGCCCCAGCATTTT,CASSIDGGVDNQPQHF
TRBJ2-7,TRBV11-2,15,NA,NA,TGTGCCAGCAGCTTAGGTCGGAGATATTCCTACGAGCAGTACTTC,CASSLGRRYSYEQYF
TRBJ1-1,TRBV5-1,13,TRBD1,NA,TGCGCCAGCAGGGCAGGGGGCATCACTGAAGCTTTCTTT,CASRAGGITEAFF
TRBJ2-3,TRBV6-1,16,NA,once,TGTGCCAGCAGTGACGAAGACAGGACCTCCACAGATACGCAGTATTTT,CASSDEDRTSTDTQYF
TRBJ2-7,TRBV5-1,12,NA,NA,TGCGCCAGCAGCCCCGACACGAACGAGCAGTACTTC,CASSPDTNEQYF
TRBJ2-1,TRBV30,16,TRBD2,NA,TGTGCCTGGAGTAAGGGGGCGGGAGGGCCAAGGAATGAGCAGTTCTTC,CAWSKGAGGPRNEQFF
TRBJ2-3,TRBV7-3,13,NA,NA,TGTGCCAGCAGCCGACAGGCTGCAGATACGCAGTATTTT,CASSRQAADTQYF
TRBJ1-5,TRBV6-6,13,NA,once,TGTGCCAGCAGTTACAGGCGGATTCAGCCCCAGCATTTT,CASSYRRIQPQHF
TRBJ1-5,TRBV2,12,NA,NA,TGTGCCAGCAGCGTTGTATCTCAGCCCCAGCATTTT,CASSVVSQPQHF
TRBJ1-2,TRBV6-6,14,NA,NA,TGTGCCAGCAGTTACGCGACAGCGGGCTATGGCTACACCTTC,CASSYATAGYGYTF
TRBJ1-3,TRBV12-5,15,NA,NA,TGTGCTAGTGGTTTGGACGGGGGAGCTGGAAACACCATATATTTT,CASGLDGGAGNTIYF
TRBJ1-4,TRBV6-1,17,NA,few,TGTGCCAGCAGTGTGGGGGCAGCAAGAGCAACTAATGAAAAACTGTTTTTT,CASSVGAARATNEKLFF
TRBJ1-5,TRBV16,13,NA,NA,TGTGCCAGCAGCCAATCGCGCGGACAGCCCCAGCATTTT,CASSQSRGQPQHF
TRBJ2-5,TRBV24-1,13,NA,NA,TGTGCCACCAGTGATCCTGCGCGGGAGACCCAGTACTTC,CATSDPARETQYF
TRBJ2-1,TRBV5-1,16,TRBD1,NA,TGCGCCAGCAGCTTGCAGCCGGGACAGCGATACAATGAGCAGTTCTTC,CASSLQPGQRYNEQFF
TRBJ1-5,TRBV11-2,16,TRBD1,NA,TGTGCCAGCAGCTTAAGGTCTGGCAGGGGGGATCAGCCCCAGCATTTT,CASSLRSGRGDQPQHF
TRBJ1-1,TRBV2,13,NA,NA,TGTGCCAGCAGCCCCCAGGGGTTCACTGAAGCTTTCTTT,CASSPQGFTEAFF
TRBJ1-2,TRBV7-3,14,NA,NA,TGTGCCAGCAGCCCTGCGGGGGGCGATTATGGCTACACCTTC,CASSPAGGDYGYTF
TRBJ2-1,TRBV5-1,18,TRBD2,NA,TGCGCCAGCAGCTTGGCCCGGACTAGCGGGTCCTCCTACAATGAGCAGTTCTTC,CASSLARTSGSSYNEQFF
TRBJ2-3,TRBV4-2,17,TRBD2,NA,TGTGCCAGCAGCCGAGTTTTAGCGGGGGGGAGCACAGATACGCAGTATTTT,CASSRVLAGGSTDTQYF
TRBJ1-2,TRBV28,12,NA,NA,TGTGCCAGCATCGGAAGGAGACCTGGCTACACCTTC,CASIGRRPGYTF
TRBJ2-6,TRBV21-1,20,NA,once,TGTGCCAGCAGCAAAAAAAGCCCGGGACAGGGTAAGTCTGGGGCCAACGTCCTGACTTTC,CASSKKSPGQGKSGANVLTF
TRBJ2-3,TRBV7-3,19,TRBD2,NA,TGTGCCAGCAGCTTGTACCCCGGGACTAGCGGGGGGGCGGGCGATACGCAGTATTTT,CASSLYPGTSGGAGDTQYF
TRBJ2-1,TRBV6-1,18,TRBD2,NA,TGTGCCAGCAGTGAAGCTCGAAGGGGACTAGCGGCCTACAATGAGCAGTTCTTC,CASSEARRGLAAYNEQFF
TRBJ2-3,TRBV24-1,18,TRBD2,NA,TGTGCCACCAGTGCCTCCGGGCGACTAGCGGGAGCTCTGGATACGCAGTATTTT,CATSASGRLAGALDTQYF
TRBJ2-3,TRBV5-1,16,TRBD2,NA,TGCGCCAGCAGCTTGGCCTCCGGGGGGGGCACAGATACGCAGTATTTT,CASSLASGGGTDTQYF
TRBJ1-1,TRBV5-1,15,NA,NA,TGCGCCAGCAGCGCTACCGGCAGCAGGGGCACTGAAGCTTTCTTT,CASSATGSRGTEAFF
TRBJ2-1,TRBV9,16,NA,NA,TGTGCCAGCAGCCCAGAGGGCGGGCCCTCCTACAATGAGCAGTTCTTC,CASSPEGGPSYNEQFF
TRBJ1-2,TRBV3-1/TRBV3-2,14,TRBD1,NA,TGTGCCAGCAGGCGACAGGGGGCTAACTATGGCTACACCTTC,CASRRQGANYGYTF
TRBJ2-6,TRBV4-3,20,TRBD1,NA,TGCGCCAGCAGCCAAGATATCGTTCCAGGGGGCGGCGTTAGGGCCAACGTCCTGACTTTC,CASSQDIVPGGGVRANVLTF
TRBJ2-5,TRBV12-3/TRBV12-4,13,NA,NA,TGTGCCAGCAGTTTTTCCAGCCAAGAGACCCAGTACTTC,CASSFSSQETQYF
TRBJ1-5,TRBV4-2,15,NA,NA,TGTGCCAGCAGCCAAGAGGAGAGAAGCAATCAGCCCCAGCATTTT,CASSQEERSNQPQHF
TRBJ2-2,TRBV11-2,16,NA,NA,TGTGCCAGCAGCTTAGTGGTGGGAGCCGGGGCCGGGGAGCTGTTTTTT,CASSLVVGAGAGELFF
TRBJ2-1,TRBV7-3,15,TRBD1,NA,TGTGCCAGCAGCTTAAGAGGACAGGGGGCAGGTGAGCAGTTCTTC,CASSLRGQGAGEQFF
TRBJ2-5,TRBV14,18,TRBD2,NA,TGTGCCAGCAGCCAATTTGAACTAGCGGGGGTTTACCAAGAGACCCAGTACTTC,CASSQFELAGVYQETQYF
TRBJ1-1,TRBV5-4,15,NA,NA,TGTGCCAGCAGCTTGGCCGCTAGCAAGAACACTGAAGCTTTCTTT,CASSLAASKNTEAFF
TRBJ1-5,TRBV19,14,NA,few,TGTGCCAGTAGTAGACACAGGGTGGATCAGCCCCAGCATTTT,CASSRHRVDQPQHF
TRBJ1-2,TRBV19,14,NA,NA,TGTGCCAGTAGTATCTCTCCGAGTAACTATGGCTACACCTTC,CASSISPSNYGYTF
TRBJ2-1,TRBV6-4,15,TRBD1,NA,TGTGCCAGCAGGCCACAGGGGGCCTCCTACAATGAGCAGTTCTTC,CASRPQGASYNEQFF
TRBJ2-5,TRBV11-1,13,NA,NA,TGTGCCAGCAGCCCCAGACAGAGAGAGACCCAGTACTTC,CASSPRQRETQYF
TRBJ2-5,TRBV4-1,14,TRBD1,NA,TGCGCCAGCAGCCTACAGGGGATGGGAGAGACCCAGTACTTC,CASSLQGMGETQYF
TRBJ1-5,TRBV5-6,15,TRBD1,once,TGTGCCAGCAGCGCCATGACAGGGTCAAATCAGCCCCAGCATTTT,CASSAMTGSNQPQHF
TRBJ1-3,TRBV19,16,NA,NA,TGTGCCAGTAGGCCCTTGGGGGCGGCCGCTGGAAACACCATATATTTT,CASRPLGAAAGNTIYF
TRBJ1-1,TRBV6-1,15,NA,NA,TGTGCCAGCAGTGATCTTTTACAGGGCCGGACTGAAGCTTTCTTT,CASSDLLQGRTEAFF
TRBJ2-1,TRBV3-1/TRBV3-2,15,TRBD2,NA,TGTGCCAGCAGCGCCGGGACTAGCGGTAACAATGAGCAGTTCTTC,CASSAGTSGNNEQFF